This TCR beta chain was captured by sequencing in a study of cytomegalovirus exposure and HLA in healthy donors. The PCR made use of 60 Vbeta and 13 Jbeta primers. Assay: immunoSEQ multiplex PCR; the TCRdb copy retains only in-frame clones and omits some. The sample's table shows some 120,000 clones. Germline lookup yields CDR1 SGHVS and CDR2 FQNEAQ. With 3 bases clipped from V and 2 bases from J, the junction kept 13 bases outside the gene matches. The CDR3 runs to 18 residues. The source is a man aged 25-45 years in good health and CMV-seronegative. V gene TRBV7-8 combines with J gene TRBJ2-7, with 10 bases fitting TRBD2. The sequenced sample consisted of PBMCs. This CDR3 is CASSLTSGRYRMAYEQYF. The DNA of the CDR3 is TGTGCCAGCAGCTTGACTAGCGGGCGGTACCGGATGGCCTACGAGCAGTACTTC.